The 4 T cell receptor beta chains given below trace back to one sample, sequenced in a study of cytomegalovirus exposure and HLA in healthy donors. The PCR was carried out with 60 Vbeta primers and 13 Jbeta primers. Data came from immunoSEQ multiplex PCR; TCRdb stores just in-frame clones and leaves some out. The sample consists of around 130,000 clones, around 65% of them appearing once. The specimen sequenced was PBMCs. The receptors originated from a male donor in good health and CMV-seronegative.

This CDR3 is CASSGGRVNTEAFF. The CDR3 coding sequence is TGTGCCAGCAGTGGTGGCAGGGTGAACACTGAAGCTTTCTTT. The gene calls are TRBV2 and TRBJ1-1; D might be TRBD1 (5 bases). Germline assignment: CDR1 SNHLY and CDR2 FYNNEI. The CDR3 consists of 14 residues. Trimming removed 4 bases at V and 0 bases at J, with 9 bases between.

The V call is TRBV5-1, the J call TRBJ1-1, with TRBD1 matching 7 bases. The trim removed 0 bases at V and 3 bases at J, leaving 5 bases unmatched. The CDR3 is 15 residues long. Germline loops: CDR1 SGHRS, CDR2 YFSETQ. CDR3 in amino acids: CASSLVLTGYTEAFF. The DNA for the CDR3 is TGCGCCAGCAGCTTGGTCTTGACAGGGTACACTGAAGCTTTCTTT.

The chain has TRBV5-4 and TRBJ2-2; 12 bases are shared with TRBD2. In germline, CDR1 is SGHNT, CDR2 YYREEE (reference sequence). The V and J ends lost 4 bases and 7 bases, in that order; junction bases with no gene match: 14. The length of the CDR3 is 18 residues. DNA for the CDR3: TGTGCCAGCAGCCCGGGAACCCCTAGCGGGGGGGCCTACGGGGAGCTGTTTTTT. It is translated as CASSPGTPSGGAYGELFF.

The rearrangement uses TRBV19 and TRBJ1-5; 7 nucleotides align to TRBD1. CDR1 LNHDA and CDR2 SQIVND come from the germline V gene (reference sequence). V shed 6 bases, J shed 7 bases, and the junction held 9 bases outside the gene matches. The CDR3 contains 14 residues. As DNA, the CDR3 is TGTGCCAGTAGGTATCAGGGGGAAGGCCAGCCCCAGCATTTT. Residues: CASRYQGEGQPQHF.